Sequencing of this T cell receptor beta chain was carried out in a study of T cells in narcolepsy. The germline gives CDR1 MDHEN, CDR2 SYDVKM. With 6 bases removed from V and 3 bases from J, the gap between germline ends came to 11 bases. This CDR3 spans 13 amino acids. TCRdb's table, derived via immunoSEQ multiplex PCR, lists solely in-frame clones and lacks some. The sample gives about 27,000 clones, 79% of which show up once; approximately 6.3% is in the top ten. Details on this clone: Antigen specificity is unknown.

Findings of the study overall: Healthy controls reportedly lacked the autoreactive clonotypes serially found in patients' blood. No autoreactive T cell clone sequences appeared in some memory CD4+ repertoires.

The source is a human donor in good health. The material sequenced was memory (CD45RA-) CD4+ T cells from blood. The rearrangement uses TRBV28 and TRBJ2-5; D perhaps matches TRBD2 (6 bases). CDR3 sequence reads: CASRSGLEETQYF. The CDR3 nucleotides read TGTGCCAGCAGATCGGGACTCGAAGAGACCCAGTACTTC.